This is a list of T cell receptor beta chains from one sample in a study of T cells in Graves' hyperthyroidism and ophthalmopathy. Each CDR3 protein gets one entry after TCRdb re-called the multiplex PCR reads with MiXCR. The sample includes roughly 380,000 distinct CDR3 sequences, approximately 13% of them seen just once. The source material was blood. All receptors come from a man aged 25 to 45 with Graves' hyperthyroidism that later progressed to Graves' ophthalmopathy. The CDR3 runs from the conserved cysteine through the conserved F or W. Fields, in order: CDR3 length, V gene, D gene, clone size, J gene, CDR3 DNA, CDR3 protein. The D gene is left open where the match is weak. Size tells how often a clone was seen (once, few, many) or the class of an expanded clone, and some rows leave it out.

12	TRBV5-4	NA	once	TRBJ1-6	TGTGCCAGCAGCGCGGACACTTCACCCCTCCACTTT	CASSADTSPLHF
15	TRBV18	NA	many	TRBJ1-5	TGTGCCAGCTCAACACAGGGCTTAGGGAGTCAGCCCCAGCATTTT	CASSTQGLGSQPQHF
16	TRBV5-1	NA	many	TRBJ1-4	TGCGCCAGCAGCTTGGCCGGTAGAACAACTAATGAAAAACTGTTTTTT	CASSLAGRTTNEKLFF
14	TRBV6-1	TRBD1	NA	TRBJ1-2	TGTGCCAGCAGAAACTCAGGGGGGCGCGATGGCTACACCTTC	CASRNSGGRDGYTF
14	TRBV9	TRBD1	few	TRBJ2-1	TGTGCCAGCAGCGTAGCTACAGGGGACAATGAGCAGTTCTTC	CASSVATGDNEQFF
15	TRBV28	NA	many	TRBJ1-5	TGTGCCGGTGGGGGCGGAAACACCTACAATCAGCCCCAGCATTTT	CAGGGGNTYNQPQHF
14	TRBV12-3/TRBV12-4	NA	many	TRBJ2-5	TGTGCCAGCAGTTTAGGGGTACGGAGAGAGACCCAGTACTTC	CASSLGVRRETQYF
15	TRBV7-9	TRBD1	many	TRBJ2-7	TGTGCCAGCAGCTTAGAGGGACAGGCCCCCTACGAGCAGTACTTC	CASSLEGQAPYEQYF
14	TRBV5-1	NA	NA	TRBJ1-1	TGCGCCAGCACCTCACCTTCCACTAGCGCTGAAGCTTTCTTT	CASTSPSTSAEAFF
14	TRBV6-2/TRBV6-3	NA	many	TRBJ2-1	TGTGCCAGCAGTCCCGGGTCCCTCCTAAATGAGCAGTTCTTC	CASSPGSLLNEQFF
13	TRBV6-1	NA	few	TRBJ1-1	TGTGCCAGCAGTACCTTGGACGGGACTGAAGCTTTCTTT	CASSTLDGTEAFF
13	TRBV18	NA	NA	TRBJ2-1	TGTGCCAGCTCCCCACCCCTAGGGGGGGAGCAGTTCTTC	CASSPPLGGEQFF
15	TRBV3-1	TRBD1	NA	TRBJ2-1	TGTGCCAGCAGCCACGACAGGGTGGCCTACAATGAGCAGTTCTTC	CASSHDRVAYNEQFF
14	TRBV3-1	NA	NA	TRBJ1-5	TGTGCCAGCAGCCAAGAATTTGGGAGGCGGCCCCAGCATTTT	CASSQEFGRRPQHF
13	TRBV15	NA	many	TRBJ1-1	TGTGCCACCAGCAGAGATGGGGGGACTGAAGCTTTCTTT	CATSRDGGTEAFF
14	TRBV25-1	TRBD2	NA	TRBJ2-7	TGTGCCAGCAGTGAGGCGGGGGAAAGCTACGAGCAGTACTTC	CASSEAGESYEQYF
14	TRBV6-1	TRBD1	many	TRBJ2-5	TGTGCCAGCAGAAGACCGGGACAGCAAGAGACCCAGTACTTC	CASRRPGQQETQYF
13	TRBV30	NA	many	TRBJ1-2	TGTGCCTGGAGTTCTCAATCCACGGGGGGCTACACCTTC	CAWSSQSTGGYTF
17	TRBV28	NA	few	TRBJ1-5	TGTGCCAGCAGTTTGATCGGTCAGGGAGTCCTCACACGGCCCCAGCATTTT	CASSLIGQGVLTRPQHF
18	TRBV2	TRBD2	many	TRBJ2-1	TGTGCCAGCAGATGGGGGCTAGCGGGGGGGCAGAGGATAAATGAGCAGTTCTTC	CASRWGLAGGQRINEQFF
16	TRBV27	TRBD2	many	TRBJ2-3	TGTGCCAGCAGTTTATCTCTACTAGCGCGGGTTGATACGCAGTATTTT	CASSLSLLARVDTQYF
14	TRBV20-1	NA	many	TRBJ2-5	TGCAGTGCAAAACCGGGACGGGCAAAAGAGACCCAGTACTTC	CSAKPGRAKETQYF
14	TRBV14	NA	few	TRBJ1-6	TGTGCCAGCAGGAAGGGACTGAATAATTCACCCCTCCACTTT	CASRKGLNNSPLHF
15	TRBV19	TRBD2	NA	TRBJ2-3	TGTGCCAGTAGTATTCAAAGCGGGGGAGCAGATACGCAGTATTTT	CASSIQSGGADTQYF
16	TRBV24-1	NA	NA	TRBJ1-5	TGTGCCACCAGTGATTTCACGGGGGCTAGCAATCAGCCCCAGCATTTT	CATSDFTGASNQPQHF
15	TRBV7-8	TRBD1	many	TRBJ2-7	TGTGCCAGCAGCTCGACAGGGTGGACCATGTACGAGCAGTACTTC	CASSSTGWTMYEQYF
15	TRBV27	TRBD1	many	TRBJ2-2	TGTGCCAGCAGTCGATGGACAGGGGGGTCCGGGGAGCTGTTTTTT	CASSRWTGGSGELFF
15	TRBV9	NA	NA	TRBJ2-7	TGTGCCAGCAGCGCCGGCTGGGCCAACTCCTACGAGCAGTACTTC	CASSAGWANSYEQYF
12	TRBV20-1	NA	many	TRBJ1-1	TGCAGTGCTGAGCGGGGGGACACTGAAGCTTTCTTT	CSAERGDTEAFF
12	TRBV29-1	TRBD1	few	TRBJ2-7	TGCAGCGCAAAACAGGGGAACGTGGAGCAGTACTTC	CSAKQGNVEQYF
14	TRBV27	NA	many	TRBJ2-7	TGTGCCAGCAGTTTTAGCCAGGACAATTACGAGCAGTACTTC	CASSFSQDNYEQYF
16	TRBV20-1	NA	many	TRBJ1-2	TGCAGTGCTAGAGATCCGGCTTTAGGGGATGCGAATGGCTACACCTTC	CSARDPALGDANGYTF
13	TRBV11-2	NA	NA	TRBJ1-5	TGTGCCAGCAGCTGGAGCAGCAATCAGCCCCAGCATTTT	CASSWSSNQPQHF
14	TRBV20-1	NA	NA	TRBJ1-5	TGCAGTGTTAGGGTCTCTGAGGGCCATCAGCCCCAGCATTTT	CSVRVSEGHQPQHF
17	TRBV18	TRBD1	NA	TRBJ2-1	TGTGCCAGCTCACCTGGACCGGGACAGGGGGTTTACAATGAGCAGTTCTTC	CASSPGPGQGVYNEQFF
13	TRBV12-3/TRBV12-4	NA	NA	TRBJ1-2	TGTGCCAGCACAAAAGGAGGAAACTATGGCTACACCTTC	CASTKGGNYGYTF
14	TRBV28	TRBD1	many	TRBJ1-2	TGTGCCAGCAGCCGACAGGGGGTTGGCTATGGCTACACCTTC	CASSRQGVGYGYTF
12	TRBV12-5	NA	many	TRBJ1-2	TGTGCTAGTGGTCCCGGGATCTATGGCTACACCTTC	CASGPGIYGYTF
13	TRBV10-3	NA	many	TRBJ1-1	TGTGCCATCACGGAGGGGCAATATACTGAAGCTTTCTTT	CAITEGQYTEAFF
15	TRBV27	TRBD1	few	TRBJ1-2	TGTGCCAGCAGTCCCGGGACAGGGAAGTACCATGGCTACACCTTC	CASSPGTGKYHGYTF
13	TRBV2	NA	NA	TRBJ1-2	TGTGCCAGCAGTGATCGGTTAGTAAGAGGCTACACCTTC	CASSDRLVRGYTF
16	TRBV14	TRBD2	few	TRBJ2-7	TGTGCCAGCAGCCAAGATGCAGCGGGGGCCCCCCACGAGCAGTACTTC	CASSQDAAGAPHEQYF
16	TRBV28	TRBD1	many	TRBJ1-6	TGTGCCAGCAGACAAGGACAGGGGTCCTATAATTCACCCCTCCACTTT	CASRQGQGSYNSPLHF
16	TRBV6-1	TRBD1	NA	TRBJ2-1	TGTGCCAGCAGGCTAGGGACAGGGGGGAGCTACAATGAGCAGTTCTTC	CASRLGTGGSYNEQFF
15	TRBV6-4	NA	NA	TRBJ2-2	TGTGCCAGCGCCCGAGTGGCCGGGACGCCCGGGGAGCTGTTTTTT	CASARVAGTPGELFF
16	TRBV4-1	NA	few	TRBJ1-1	TGCGCCAGCAGCCAAGACGTTGGGGGGCTGAACACTGAAGCTTTCTTT	CASSQDVGGLNTEAFF
14	TRBV19	TRBD1	few	TRBJ1-2	TGTGCCAGTAGTCTCCTCGGGACAGACTATGGCTACACCTTC	CASSLLGTDYGYTF
12	TRBV10-2	TRBD1	few	TRBJ2-5	TGCGCCAGCCGGACAGGGCAAGAGACCCAGTACTTC	CASRTGQETQYF
17	TRBV7-9	NA	many	TRBJ2-3	TGTGCCAGCAGCTTACAGGTGCGCGCCACCAAGGGAGATACGCAGTATTTT	CASSLQVRATKGDTQYF
15	TRBV12-3/TRBV12-4	TRBD2	many	TRBJ2-1	TGTGCCAGCAGTTACCCTAGCGGGGGGTTTCCTGAGCAGTTCTTC	CASSYPSGGFPEQFF
19	TRBV5-1	TRBD2	few	TRBJ2-1	TGCGCCAGCAGCTACACCGGACTAGCGGGGGGAGGAACCTACAATGAGCAGTTCTTC	CASSYTGLAGGGTYNEQFF
15	TRBV6-1	TRBD1	many	TRBJ1-2	TGTGCCAGCAGAAGAGCAGGGGGCAAACACTATGGCTACACCTTC	CASRRAGGKHYGYTF
15	TRBV5-1	TRBD2	NA	TRBJ2-1	TGCGCCAGCAGCTTAAACGGGGGGGCCTCCAATGAGCAGTGCTTC	CASSLNGGASNEQCF